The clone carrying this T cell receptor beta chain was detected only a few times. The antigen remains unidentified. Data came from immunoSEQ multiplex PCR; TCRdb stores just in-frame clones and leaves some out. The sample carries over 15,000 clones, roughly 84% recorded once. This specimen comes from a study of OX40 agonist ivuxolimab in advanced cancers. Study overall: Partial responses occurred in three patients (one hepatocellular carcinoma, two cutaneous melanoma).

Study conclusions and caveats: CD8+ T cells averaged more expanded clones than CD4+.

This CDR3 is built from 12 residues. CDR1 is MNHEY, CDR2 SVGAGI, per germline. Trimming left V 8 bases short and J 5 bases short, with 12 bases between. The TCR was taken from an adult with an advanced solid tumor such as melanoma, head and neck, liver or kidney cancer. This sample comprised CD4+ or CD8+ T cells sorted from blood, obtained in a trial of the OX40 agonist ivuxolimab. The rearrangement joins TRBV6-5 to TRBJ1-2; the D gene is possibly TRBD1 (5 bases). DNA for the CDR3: TGTGCCAGCCCCGTCAGGGTTTATGGCTACACCTTC. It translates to CASPVRVYGYTF.